This is a list of T cell receptor beta chains from one sample in a study of blood T cells in healthy people across ages. MiXCR, run by TCRdb on the 5' RACE reads, gives a single entry per CDR3 protein. Here the sample spans over 600,000 distinct CDR3 sequences, about 21% being singletons. The sample comprised blood. These receptors came from an older man in good health. Both conserved end residues are part of each CDR3. Fields, in order: V gene, J gene, clone size, D gene, CDR3 DNA, CDR3 protein. A D gene is named only where the DNA matches it firmly. Only part of the rows carry a size: once, few, many, or a class if the clone is expanded.

v_call: TRBV10-3; j_call: TRBJ2-7; clone_size: few; d_call: .; cdr3_nt: TGTGCCATCAGTGAGTTGCCACCTCGGGACGAGCAGTACTTC; cdr3_aa: CAISELPPRDEQYF
v_call: TRBV20-1; j_call: TRBJ2-3; clone_size: .; d_call: .; cdr3_nt: TGCAGTGCTTGTGGGATCCTAGGAGATACGCAGTATTTT; cdr3_aa: CSACGILGDTQYF
v_call: TRBV10-3; j_call: TRBJ1-1; clone_size: .; d_call: .; cdr3_nt: TGTGCCATCAGTGAGATAGGCGTTCCAGCTTTCTTT; cdr3_aa: CAISEIGVPAFF
v_call: TRBV12-3/TRBV12-4; j_call: TRBJ2-5; clone_size: many; d_call: .; cdr3_nt: TGTGCCAGCACCCTAGCCGGAGAGACCCAGTACTTC; cdr3_aa: CASTLAGETQYF
v_call: TRBV7-9; j_call: TRBJ2-7; clone_size: .; d_call: .; cdr3_nt: TGTGCCAGCAGTCCAGGTGGCTTCTACGAGCAGTACTTC; cdr3_aa: CASSPGGFYEQYF
v_call: TRBV27; j_call: TRBJ1-5; clone_size: few; d_call: .; cdr3_nt: TGTGCCAGCAGTTTGGAACGGAATCAGCCCCAGCATTTT; cdr3_aa: CASSLERNQPQHF
v_call: TRBV24-1; j_call: TRBJ2-5; clone_size: few; d_call: .; cdr3_nt: TGTGCCACCAGTGATGTGACGGAGACCCAGTACTTC; cdr3_aa: CATSDVTETQYF
v_call: TRBV28; j_call: TRBJ1-1; clone_size: few; d_call: .; cdr3_nt: TGTGCCAGCAGTTTACCAGGGTCGTCCCTGGCTTTCTTT; cdr3_aa: CASSLPGSSLAFF
v_call: TRBV12-3/TRBV12-4; j_call: TRBJ2-3; clone_size: few; d_call: TRBD2; cdr3_nt: TGTGCCAGCAGTTTAACCTTAGCGGGAGAGGCAGATACGCAGTATTTT; cdr3_aa: CASSLTLAGEADTQYF
v_call: TRBV29-1; j_call: TRBJ2-7; clone_size: few; d_call: .; cdr3_nt: TGCAGCGTTGCAGCGGGCCAGGCAGGAGGCGAGCAGTACTTC; cdr3_aa: CSVAAGQAGGEQYF
v_call: TRBV27; j_call: TRBJ2-1; clone_size: few; d_call: TRBD1; cdr3_nt: TGTGCCAGCAGTTTCCAGGGGGCGCGGGATGAGCAGTTCTTC; cdr3_aa: CASSFQGARDEQFF
v_call: TRBV9; j_call: TRBJ2-1; clone_size: .; d_call: TRBD1; cdr3_nt: TGTGCCAGCAGCCCCGGACAGGGGCGGGTCAATGAGCAGTTCTTC; cdr3_aa: CASSPGQGRVNEQFF
v_call: TRBV29-1; j_call: TRBJ2-1; clone_size: few; d_call: .; cdr3_nt: TGCAGCGTTGAAGATCGAACTATTGCGAATGAGCAGTTCTTC; cdr3_aa: CSVEDRTIANEQFF
v_call: TRBV5-1; j_call: TRBJ1-5; clone_size: .; d_call: .; cdr3_nt: TGCGCCGGCAGGATCGAGTTTAATCAGCCCCAGCATTTT; cdr3_aa: CAGRIEFNQPQHF
v_call: TRBV7-9; j_call: TRBJ2-2; clone_size: .; d_call: TRBD1; cdr3_nt: TGTGCCAGCAGCTCGCTGACAGGGACGGACACCGGGGAGCTGTTTTTT; cdr3_aa: CASSSLTGTDTGELFF
v_call: TRBV20-1; j_call: TRBJ2-5; clone_size: once; d_call: TRBD2; cdr3_nt: TGCAGTGCTACAGGGACTAGCAGTGTTGAGACCCAGTACTTC; cdr3_aa: CSATGTSSVETQYF
v_call: TRBV6-2/TRBV6-3; j_call: TRBJ2-1; clone_size: once; d_call: TRBD2; cdr3_nt: TGTGCCAGCAGTTACTTGGCGGGAGGGTTTTGGAATGAGCAGTTCTTC; cdr3_aa: CASSYLAGGFWNEQFF
v_call: TRBV5-5; j_call: TRBJ2-1; clone_size: .; d_call: .; cdr3_nt: TGTGCCAGCAGCTTCTCCTACGATGAGCAGTTCTTC; cdr3_aa: CASSFSYDEQFF
v_call: TRBV20-1; j_call: TRBJ2-3; clone_size: .; d_call: .; cdr3_nt: TGCAGTGCTAGAGTTCTAGGTAGCACAGATACGCAGTATTTT; cdr3_aa: CSARVLGSTDTQYF
v_call: TRBV2; j_call: TRBJ2-2; clone_size: few; d_call: TRBD1; cdr3_nt: TGTGCCAGCAGCCCCGGGACAGCTATCGGGGAGCTGTTTTTT; cdr3_aa: CASSPGTAIGELFF
v_call: TRBV12-5; j_call: TRBJ2-7; clone_size: few; d_call: .; cdr3_nt: TGTGCTGGCCGGGTTCCCTGGGGTCGCTACGAGCAGTACTTC; cdr3_aa: CAGRVPWGRYEQYF
v_call: TRBV24-1; j_call: TRBJ2-1; clone_size: few; d_call: TRBD2; cdr3_nt: TGTGCCACCAGTGAATCCCGGACTAGCGGGACGAGCTCCTACAATGAGCAGTTCTTC; cdr3_aa: CATSESRTSGTSSYNEQFF
v_call: TRBV12-3/TRBV12-4; j_call: TRBJ2-1; clone_size: .; d_call: .; cdr3_nt: TGTGCCAGCAGGGGTGTACCGAGCTCCTACAATGAGCAGTTCTTC; cdr3_aa: CASRGVPSSYNEQFF
v_call: TRBV5-1; j_call: TRBJ1-2; clone_size: .; d_call: .; cdr3_nt: TGCGCCAGCAGCACCGACACTGGACTGATCTATGGCTACACCTTC; cdr3_aa: CASSTDTGLIYGYTF
v_call: TRBV3-1; j_call: TRBJ2-2; clone_size: few; d_call: .; cdr3_nt: TGTGCCAGCGGGGGCGTAGGTACCGGGGAGCTGTTTTTT; cdr3_aa: CASGGVGTGELFF
v_call: TRBV5-1; j_call: TRBJ1-4; clone_size: many; d_call: TRBD1; cdr3_nt: TGCGCCAGCAGCCTCCGACAGGGACAAAAACTGTTTTTT; cdr3_aa: CASSLRQGQKLFF
v_call: TRBV20-1; j_call: TRBJ2-7; clone_size: .; d_call: .; cdr3_nt: TGCAGTGCTACCTGGCAATATGGCGAGCAGTACTTC; cdr3_aa: CSATWQYGEQYF
v_call: TRBV7-2; j_call: TRBJ2-5; clone_size: few; d_call: TRBD1; cdr3_nt: TGTGCCAGCAGCTTCTATCTGGACAGGGTAAACCAAGAGACCCAGTACTTC; cdr3_aa: CASSFYLDRVNQETQYF
v_call: TRBV18; j_call: TRBJ1-5; clone_size: .; d_call: TRBD1; cdr3_nt: TGTGCCAGCTCCCACTCGGACAGGGGTAATCAGCCCCAGCATTTT; cdr3_aa: CASSHSDRGNQPQHF
v_call: TRBV14; j_call: TRBJ2-3; clone_size: few; d_call: .; cdr3_nt: TGTGCCAGCAGCCAAGATCAGGCGGTCCCCGCAGATACGCAGTATTTT; cdr3_aa: CASSQDQAVPADTQYF
v_call: TRBV6-1; j_call: TRBJ2-1; clone_size: .; d_call: TRBD1; cdr3_nt: TGTGCCAGCAGTGACGGACAGGGGGCGAGGAATGAGCAGTTCTTC; cdr3_aa: CASSDGQGARNEQFF
v_call: TRBV2; j_call: TRBJ1-4; clone_size: few; d_call: TRBD1; cdr3_nt: TGTGCCAGCAGCGGACAGGGGGCTAATGAAAAACTGTTTTTT; cdr3_aa: CASSGQGANEKLFF
v_call: TRBV20-1; j_call: TRBJ1-2; clone_size: few; d_call: TRBD1; cdr3_nt: TGCAGTGCGGCCGGGACAGGTACTGACGGCTACACCTTC; cdr3_aa: CSAAGTGTDGYTF
v_call: TRBV25-1; j_call: TRBJ1-2; clone_size: .; d_call: .; cdr3_nt: TGTGCCAGCAGGGGGGGGGACTTTGGCTACACCTTC; cdr3_aa: CASRGGDFGYTF
v_call: TRBV20-1; j_call: TRBJ2-5; clone_size: few; d_call: .; cdr3_nt: TGCAGTGCTAGAGATTCGGCCGCGGGGGAGACCCAGTACTTC; cdr3_aa: CSARDSAAGETQYF
v_call: TRBV12-3/TRBV12-4; j_call: TRBJ2-1; clone_size: .; d_call: .; cdr3_nt: TGTGCCGGCAGCATAACTTCCGGGACACCCTCCTACAATGAGCAGTTCTTC; cdr3_aa: CAGSITSGTPSYNEQFF
v_call: TRBV20-1; j_call: TRBJ1-2; clone_size: few; d_call: .; cdr3_nt: TGCAGTGCTAGAGATCAGCAGTCTTACTATGGCTACACCTTC; cdr3_aa: CSARDQQSYYGYTF
v_call: TRBV3-1; j_call: TRBJ2-5; clone_size: .; d_call: .; cdr3_nt: TGTGCCAGCAGCCCTCATCTCCTCAAGGGACAAGAGACCCAGTACTTC; cdr3_aa: CASSPHLLKGQETQYF
v_call: TRBV7-3; j_call: TRBJ2-1; clone_size: .; d_call: .; cdr3_nt: TGTGCCAGCAGCTCAGACCTCACGAGAGGATACAATGAGCAGTTCTTC; cdr3_aa: CASSSDLTRGYNEQFF
v_call: TRBV10-3; j_call: TRBJ2-3; clone_size: .; d_call: .; cdr3_nt: TGTGCCATCAGTGTCTCTAGCGCCTCCGATACGCAGTATTTT; cdr3_aa: CAISVSSASDTQYF
v_call: TRBV5-1; j_call: TRBJ2-5; clone_size: few; d_call: .; cdr3_nt: TGCGCCAGCAGCTTGAGCAACCAAGAGACCCAGTACTTC; cdr3_aa: CASSLSNQETQYF
v_call: TRBV5-1; j_call: TRBJ2-7; clone_size: .; d_call: TRBD1; cdr3_nt: TGCGCCAGCAGCTCGGGACAGGGATCCCCCTACGAGCAGTACTTC; cdr3_aa: CASSSGQGSPYEQYF
v_call: TRBV9; j_call: TRBJ2-7; clone_size: many; d_call: .; cdr3_nt: TGTGCCAGCAGCGTAGGTAGTCTTGGGGAGCAGTACTTC; cdr3_aa: CASSVGSLGEQYF
v_call: TRBV7-3; j_call: TRBJ1-1; clone_size: few; d_call: .; cdr3_nt: TGTGCCAGCACTAAAGATGGGGGGATTATGAACACTGAAGCTTTCTTT; cdr3_aa: CASTKDGGIMNTEAFF
v_call: TRBV5-1; j_call: TRBJ2-5; clone_size: few; d_call: TRBD1; cdr3_nt: TGCGCCAGCAGCACAGGACAGGGGGCTGTGGAGCAGTACTTC; cdr3_aa: CASSTGQGAVEQYF
v_call: TRBV18; j_call: TRBJ1-1; clone_size: .; d_call: .; cdr3_nt: TGTGCCAGCTCGAGGAGGGGTCTCCCGGAGGCTTTCTTT; cdr3_aa: CASSRRGLPEAFF
v_call: TRBV20-1; j_call: TRBJ2-7; clone_size: .; d_call: TRBD2; cdr3_nt: TGCAGTGCTAGAGAGGGACTAGCGGGAAACTACGAGCAGTACTTC; cdr3_aa: CSAREGLAGNYEQYF
v_call: TRBV2; j_call: TRBJ2-4; clone_size: few; d_call: .; cdr3_nt: TGTGCCAGCAGCCAGCATGGGAGGCTTCAGTACTTC; cdr3_aa: CASSQHGRLQYF
v_call: TRBV3-1; j_call: TRBJ1-4; clone_size: few; d_call: .; cdr3_nt: TGTGCCAGCAGCCCTACGGGGGCGATGGTTGAAAAACTGTTTTTT; cdr3_aa: CASSPTGAMVEKLFF
v_call: TRBV5-1; j_call: TRBJ1-5; clone_size: .; d_call: TRBD1; cdr3_nt: TGCGCCAGCAGCTTGGCCTCGACAGGGATCTTTTATAGCAATCAGCCCCAGCATTTT; cdr3_aa: CASSLASTGIFYSNQPQHF
v_call: TRBV5-6; j_call: TRBJ2-3; clone_size: few; d_call: .; cdr3_nt: TGTGCCAGCAGTTCGGACGTCCTCGATACGCAGTATTTT; cdr3_aa: CASSSDVLDTQYF
v_call: TRBV14; j_call: TRBJ2-2; clone_size: .; d_call: TRBD2; cdr3_nt: TGTGCCAGCAGCCAAGGGTTCGCTAGCGGGAACACCGGGGAGCTGTTTTTT; cdr3_aa: CASSQGFASGNTGELFF
v_call: TRBV12-3/TRBV12-4; j_call: TRBJ2-5; clone_size: few; d_call: .; cdr3_nt: TGTGCCAGCAGGAAATGGGCCGAGACCCAGTACTTC; cdr3_aa: CASRKWAETQYF